This T cell receptor (beta chain) was found in a study of blood T cell repertoires in COVID-19 (dated by TCRdb to between 2020 and 2021). Context from the whole study: Samples covering the acute and convalescent phases of COVID-19 were provided by collaborators in the United States, Italy and Spain. The material from the prospective study consisted of cDNA or gDNA derived from T cells, B-cell-depleted T cells, or PBMCs. The dataset comprised deeply sampled blood TCRbeta repertoires from subjects exposed to, actively infected with, or recovered from COVID-19. A freely available public database, intended as a resource for researchers studying the immune response to SARS-CoV-2, is where the repertoires were released. Samples came from the ongoing ImmuneRACE study (first 160 participants) plus 1,254 subjects from 6 global collaborators. The sample metadata nearly always contained a de-identified subject ID, COVID-19 status, age in years and sex. Where available, HLA class I and class II types were taken from metadata supplied by the sample provider and were not determined by assay-based typing.

TCRbeta CDR3 regions were amplified from genomic DNA by means of the immunoSEQ Assay, a bias-controlled multiplex PCR. In the authors' own workflow: Within the assay, amplification of reference gene primers was used to estimate how many nucleated cells each sample contained. To quantify the absolute abundance of each unique TCRbeta CDR3 rearrangement, sequence reads were collapsed and filtered. For each sample, productive Simpson clonality was calculated as the square root of Simpson's diversity index across productive rearrangements. The clones in this table, taken by TCRdb from immuneACCESS, are in-frame only. Not every clone is retained; where verified, under half of the shortfall comes from an unresolved V gene, and the cause of the rest is unknown. V, J and clone size were drawn from that table, and D and trimming were deduced from the DNA. This sample is represented by tens of thousands of clones; about 82% of them were singletons. The top ten hold about 10% of the sample.

CDR1 and CDR2 (SGHTA, FQGNSA) derive from the germline V gene. The CDR3 numbers 12 residues from cysteine through phenylalanine. CDR3 DNA is the only sequence kept; it has 36 bases, read in frame from the first base. V is trimmed back by 3 bases and J by 9 bases, and the junction contains 4 bases that no gene match accounts for. As regards this clone: There is no known antigen for this receptor. Base quality data are lacking; no much larger clone is found one base away.

The collaborating institutions used their own protocols to collect whole blood in K2EDTA tubes. For TCRbeta analysis, collaborator samples were shipped as frozen whole blood, as isolated PBMCs, or as DNA extracted from either sample type. Overall study results and their limits: How much clinical and demographic metadata was included differed by source and by participant, and the metadata was provided uncurated.

The rearranged chain carries TRBV7-2 and TRBJ2-5; 7 nucleotides in the junction match TRBD2. Sample: peripheral blood. This TCR came from a woman in her 70s with active or convalescent COVID-19. The DNA is TGTGCCAGCAGCTTGAATAGCGGGTCCCAGTACTTC. Translation gives CASSLNSGSQYF.